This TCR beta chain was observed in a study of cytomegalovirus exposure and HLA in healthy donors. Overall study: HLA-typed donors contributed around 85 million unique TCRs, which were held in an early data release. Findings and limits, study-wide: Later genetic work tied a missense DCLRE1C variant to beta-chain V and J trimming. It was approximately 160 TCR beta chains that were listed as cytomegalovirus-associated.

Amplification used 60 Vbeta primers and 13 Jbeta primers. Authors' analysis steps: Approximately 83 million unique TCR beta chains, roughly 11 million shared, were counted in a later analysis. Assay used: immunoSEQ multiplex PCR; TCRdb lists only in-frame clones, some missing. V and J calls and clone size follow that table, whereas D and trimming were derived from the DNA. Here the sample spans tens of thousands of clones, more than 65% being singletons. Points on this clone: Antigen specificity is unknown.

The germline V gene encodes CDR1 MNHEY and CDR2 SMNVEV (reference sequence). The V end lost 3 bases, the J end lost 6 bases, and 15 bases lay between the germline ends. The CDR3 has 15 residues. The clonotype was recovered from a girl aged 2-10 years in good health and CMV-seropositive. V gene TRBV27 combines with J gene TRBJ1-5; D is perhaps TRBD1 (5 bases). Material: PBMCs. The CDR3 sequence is CASSFMGQGGQPQHF. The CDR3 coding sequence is TGTGCCAGCAGTTTTATGGGCCAGGGCGGTCAGCCCCAGCATTTT.